Listed below are T cell receptor beta chains from one sample, sequenced in a study of T cells after yellow fever vaccination. MiXCR was run by TCRdb on the 5' RACE reads, yielding one entry per CDR3 protein. The table has tens of thousands of distinct CDR3 sequences, 4% to 5.5% seen once; the top ten hold 30% to 45%. Sequences were derived from PBMCs, either bulk or a sorted T-cell subset (CD4+, CD8+, memory, or dextramer-sorted; not recorded which), sampled on the day of the yellow fever booster vaccination. The receptors come from a man between 18 and 29 years old who received the YFV17D yellow fever vaccine. Each CDR3 is given with its conserved first and last residue. The order of the fields is J gene, clone size, V gene, D gene, CDR3 DNA, CDR3 protein. A D gene is named only where the DNA matches it firmly. Expanded clones are given a class, and other clones once, few, many or no size at all.

>TRBJ1-3|many|TRBV6-2/TRBV6-3|.
TGTGCCAGCAGACCCCTACGACAGGTCCTTCGGATCTCTGGAAACACCATATATTTT
CASRPLRQVLRISGNTIYF
>TRBJ2-1|many|TRBV4-3|TRBD2
TGCGCCAGCAGCCCCGTAGCGGGGGCGGGGGGGCCCTACAATGAGCAGTTCTTC
CASSPVAGAGGPYNEQFF
>TRBJ1-2|many|TRBV12-3/TRBV12-4|.
TGTGCCAGCAGGTACACGGGACGAGGCTACACCTTC
CASRYTGRGYTF
>TRBJ2-3|few|TRBV7-9|.
TGTGCCAGCAGCTACCTGGGGAGGGGGAACACAGATACGCAGTATTTT
CASSYLGRGNTDTQYF
>TRBJ2-5|many|TRBV7-2|TRBD2
TGTGCCAGCAGCTTAGTCGGACTAGCGGGGTCGCAGGAGACCCAGTACTTC
CASSLVGLAGSQETQYF
>TRBJ2-7|many|TRBV6-5|.
TGTGCCAGCAGTTATAGGGCTAGCGCATACGAGCAGTACTTC
CASSYRASAYEQYF
>TRBJ1-1|.|TRBV2|.
TGTGCCAGCAGTGAAGACAGGGTGTGGAACACTGAAGCTTTCTTT
CASSEDRVWNTEAFF
>TRBJ2-3|.|TRBV18|TRBD2
TGTGCCAGCTCACCAATTAGCGGGTTCACAGATACGCAGTATTTT
CASSPISGFTDTQYF
>TRBJ1-1|many|TRBV7-2|.
TGTGCCAGCAGCTTTTACGGAGGTACTGAAGCTTTCTTT
CASSFYGGTEAFF
>TRBJ2-1|many|TRBV12-3/TRBV12-4|.
TGTGCCAGCAGTTTTGAGGACAATGAGCAGTTCTTC
CASSFEDNEQFF
>TRBJ2-7|many|TRBV5-1|.
TGCGCCAGCAGCTTGGAGGGGGTAGAGGGCCACGAGCAGTACTTC
CASSLEGVEGHEQYF
>TRBJ1-4|many|TRBV5-6|.
TGTGCCAGCAGCTTGGCCAACGCGGGCAAGGTTTTT
CASSLANAGKVF
>TRBJ2-5|many|TRBV7-9|TRBD2
TGTGCCAGCAGCCCGGGACTAGCGGGGCAGAAGGGGACCCAGTACTTC
CASSPGLAGQKGTQYF
>TRBJ1-2|many|TRBV20-1|TRBD1
TGCAGTGCTAAAGGACAGGTCGTAGGAAAGGGCTACACCTTC
CSAKGQVVGKGYTF
>TRBJ2-5|many|TRBV7-2|.
TGTGCCAGCAGCTCCTTAGGGGAGACCCAGTACTTC
CASSSLGETQYF
>TRBJ1-5|many|TRBV12-3/TRBV12-4|.
TGTGCCAGCAGTTTTGGGACACCGAATAGCAATCAGCCCCAGCATTTT
CASSFGTPNSNQPQHF
>TRBJ2-3|few|TRBV7-2|.
TGTGCCAGCAGTAGGGGGGGTTTGACAGATACGCAGTATTTT
CASSRGGLTDTQYF
>TRBJ2-5|few|TRBV3-1|.
TGTGCCAGCAGCCAAGATAGGAGGACCCAGTACTTC
CASSQDRRTQYF
>TRBJ2-7|many|TRBV7-8|.
TGTGCCAGCAGTCACGCCGCATCCTACGAGCAGTACTTC
CASSHAASYEQYF
>TRBJ2-3|many|TRBV5-1|.
TGCGCCAGCAGCTTGCTGGATAGGGATACGCAGTATTTT
CASSLLDRDTQYF
>TRBJ2-5|many|TRBV24-1|TRBD1
TGTGCCACCAGCAAGTTTACGGGACAGGGGGCAGAGACCCAGTACTTC
CATSKFTGQGAETQYF
>TRBJ1-3|many|TRBV15|.
TGTGCCACCAGTTCCCCAGGGGCTGGAAACACCATATATTTT
CATSSPGAGNTIYF
>TRBJ2-5|many|TRBV6-2/TRBV6-3|.
TGTGCCAGCAGCGACACCTCTCTCACGGGGCAAGAGACCCAGTACTTC
CASSDTSLTGQETQYF
>TRBJ2-7|once|TRBV12-3/TRBV12-4|.
TGTGCCAGCAGTTTAGACAGGGTCTACGAGCAGTACTTC
CASSLDRVYEQYF
>TRBJ1-2|.|TRBV12-3/TRBV12-4|TRBD1
TGTGCCAGCAGTTTAAGCGCTACAGGGGGAAACTATGGCTACACCTTC
CASSLSATGGNYGYTF
>TRBJ1-1|many|TRBV27|.
TGTGCCAGCAGCCGCGCCGAGGGGAACACTGAAGCTTTCTTT
CASSRAEGNTEAFF
>TRBJ2-2|many|TRBV6-4|.
TGTGCCAGCAGTCCGTATGGGTCCGGGGAGCTGTTTTTT
CASSPYGSGELFF
>TRBJ2-1|many|TRBV4-2|TRBD2
TGTGCCAGCAGCCAAGATCTTGGGGGGGGATACAATGAGCAGTTCTTC
CASSQDLGGGYNEQFF
>TRBJ2-5|many|TRBV4-2|TRBD2
TGTGCCAGCAGCCAAAGGGATGGGGGGGACCAAGAGACCCAGTACTTC
CASSQRDGGDQETQYF
>TRBJ2-2|many|TRBV24-1|TRBD1
TGTGCCACCAGTGACCCCGGGACAGGGAACACCGGGGAGCTGTTTTTT
CATSDPGTGNTGELFF
>TRBJ1-2|many|TRBV5-6|.
TGTGCCAGCAGCCTGGAGGGATATGGCTACACCTTC
CASSLEGYGYTF
>TRBJ2-3|many|TRBV7-3|.
TGTGCCAGCAGCCCACTGGCGGGGCTGAGCACAGATACGCAGTATTTT
CASSPLAGLSTDTQYF
>TRBJ1-1|.|TRBV18|.
TGTGCCAGCTCACCGTCCGGGACCTACACTGAAGCTTTCTTT
CASSPSGTYTEAFF
>TRBJ1-5|.|TRBV5-1|.
TGCGCCAGCAGCTTGGCCCCGGGCAGCAATCAGCCCCAGCATTTT
CASSLAPGSNQPQHF
>TRBJ2-3|many|TRBV4-3|.
TGCGCCAGCAGCAAGGCCCCATTTCCTGTGACAGATACGCAGTATTTT
CASSKAPFPVTDTQYF
>TRBJ1-5|many|TRBV6-6|TRBD1
TGTGCCAGCAGTTACTCCTCCCGGGACAGGGCCCTTCGACATTTT
CASSYSSRDRALRHF
>TRBJ2-2|many|TRBV12-3/TRBV12-4|.
TGTGCCAGCAGAGGGTCCGGGGAGCTGTTTTTT
CASRGSGELFF
>TRBJ2-2|.|TRBV7-3|.
TGTGCCAGCAGCTTACGACAGCCTGGCACCGGGGAGCTGTTTTTT
CASSLRQPGTGELFF
>TRBJ2-7|many|TRBV27|.
TGTGCCAGCAGTTATTACGGACCGGTGGGCGAGCAGTACTTC
CASSYYGPVGEQYF
>TRBJ2-3|few|TRBV4-1|TRBD2
TGCGCCAGCAATAGCGGGGGGGGCCCAGATACGCAGTATTTT
CASNSGGGPDTQYF
>TRBJ2-5|many|TRBV6-5|.
TGTGCCAGCAGCAAAAGGCACGAGACCCAGTACTTC
CASSKRHETQYF
>TRBJ2-5|many|TRBV6-4|TRBD2
TGTGCCAGCAGTCTTATAGCGGGGGCCGGGGAGACCCAGTACTTC
CASSLIAGAGETQYF
>TRBJ1-2|many|TRBV19|.
TGTGCCAGTAGTATACCGCTGGGGGCCGGCTATGGCTACACCTTC
CASSIPLGAGYGYTF
>TRBJ1-4|many|TRBV5-1|.
TGCGCCAGCAGCTTGGCTTCTAATGAAAAACTGTTTTTT
CASSLASNEKLFF
>TRBJ1-1|many|TRBV15|.
TGTGCCACCAGCAGGGCTAATCTAGGAGCTTTCTTT
CATSRANLGAFF
>TRBJ1-4|few|TRBV5-1|TRBD1
TGCGCCAGCAGACCAACCGGGACAGGAGGTGAAAAACTGTTTTTT
CASRPTGTGGEKLFF
>TRBJ1-4|many|TRBV6-5|TRBD1
TGTGCCAGCAGTTACCCGCCTTGGACAGGGAGGTTAGCTAATGAAAAACTGTTTTTT
CASSYPPWTGRLANEKLFF
>TRBJ1-1|few|TRBV4-1|TRBD1
TGCGCCAGCACCGCCAACAGGGGGCTCGACACTGAAGCTTTCTTT
CASTANRGLDTEAFF
>TRBJ2-3|many|TRBV4-3|TRBD2
TGCGCCAGCAGCCAAACTAGCGGGGGGGCAGATACGCAGTATTTT
CASSQTSGGADTQYF
>TRBJ2-1|many|TRBV7-2|.
TGTGCCAGCAGCTTCGGCTACAATGAGCAGTTCTTC
CASSFGYNEQFF
>TRBJ2-2|many|TRBV12-3/TRBV12-4|.
TGTGCCAGCAGTCCTCGGTTCACCGGGGAGCTGTTTTTT
CASSPRFTGELFF
>TRBJ2-3|.|TRBV20-1|TRBD2
TGCAGTGCTAGAAGCTGGCGGGAGAGCACAGATACGCAGTATTTT
CSARSWRESTDTQYF
>TRBJ2-2|many|TRBV11-1|TRBD1
TGTGCCAGCAGCGTACGACAGGGAAGGGCCGGGGAGCTGTTTTTT
CASSVRQGRAGELFF
>TRBJ2-4|many|TRBV20-1|TRBD2
TGCAGTGCCCAGACTAGCGGGGGGATGGGGAACATTCAGTACTTC
CSAQTSGGMGNIQYF